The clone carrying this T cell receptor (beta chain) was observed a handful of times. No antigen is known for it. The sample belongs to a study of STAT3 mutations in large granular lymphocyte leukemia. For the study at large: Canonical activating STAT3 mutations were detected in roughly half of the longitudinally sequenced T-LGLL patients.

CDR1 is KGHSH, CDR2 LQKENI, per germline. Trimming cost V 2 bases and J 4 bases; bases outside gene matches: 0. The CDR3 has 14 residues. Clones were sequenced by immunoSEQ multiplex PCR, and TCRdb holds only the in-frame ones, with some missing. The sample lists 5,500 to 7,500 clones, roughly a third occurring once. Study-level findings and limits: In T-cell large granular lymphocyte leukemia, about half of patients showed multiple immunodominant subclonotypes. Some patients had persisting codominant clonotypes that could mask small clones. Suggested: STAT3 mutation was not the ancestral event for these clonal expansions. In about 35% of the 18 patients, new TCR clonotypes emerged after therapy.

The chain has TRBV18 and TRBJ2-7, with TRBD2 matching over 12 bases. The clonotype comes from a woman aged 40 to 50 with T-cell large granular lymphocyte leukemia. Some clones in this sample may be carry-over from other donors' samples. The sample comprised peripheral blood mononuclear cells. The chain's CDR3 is CASSPGTSGYEQYF. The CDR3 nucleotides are TGTGCCAGCTCACCAGGGACTAGCGGGTACGAGCAGTACTTC. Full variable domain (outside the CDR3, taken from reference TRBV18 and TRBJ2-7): NAGVMQNPRHLVRRRGQEARLRCSPMKGHSHVYWYRQLPEEGLKFMVYLQKENIIDESGMPKERFSAEFPKEGPSILRIQQVVRGDSAAYFCASSPGTSGYEQYFGPGTRLTVT.